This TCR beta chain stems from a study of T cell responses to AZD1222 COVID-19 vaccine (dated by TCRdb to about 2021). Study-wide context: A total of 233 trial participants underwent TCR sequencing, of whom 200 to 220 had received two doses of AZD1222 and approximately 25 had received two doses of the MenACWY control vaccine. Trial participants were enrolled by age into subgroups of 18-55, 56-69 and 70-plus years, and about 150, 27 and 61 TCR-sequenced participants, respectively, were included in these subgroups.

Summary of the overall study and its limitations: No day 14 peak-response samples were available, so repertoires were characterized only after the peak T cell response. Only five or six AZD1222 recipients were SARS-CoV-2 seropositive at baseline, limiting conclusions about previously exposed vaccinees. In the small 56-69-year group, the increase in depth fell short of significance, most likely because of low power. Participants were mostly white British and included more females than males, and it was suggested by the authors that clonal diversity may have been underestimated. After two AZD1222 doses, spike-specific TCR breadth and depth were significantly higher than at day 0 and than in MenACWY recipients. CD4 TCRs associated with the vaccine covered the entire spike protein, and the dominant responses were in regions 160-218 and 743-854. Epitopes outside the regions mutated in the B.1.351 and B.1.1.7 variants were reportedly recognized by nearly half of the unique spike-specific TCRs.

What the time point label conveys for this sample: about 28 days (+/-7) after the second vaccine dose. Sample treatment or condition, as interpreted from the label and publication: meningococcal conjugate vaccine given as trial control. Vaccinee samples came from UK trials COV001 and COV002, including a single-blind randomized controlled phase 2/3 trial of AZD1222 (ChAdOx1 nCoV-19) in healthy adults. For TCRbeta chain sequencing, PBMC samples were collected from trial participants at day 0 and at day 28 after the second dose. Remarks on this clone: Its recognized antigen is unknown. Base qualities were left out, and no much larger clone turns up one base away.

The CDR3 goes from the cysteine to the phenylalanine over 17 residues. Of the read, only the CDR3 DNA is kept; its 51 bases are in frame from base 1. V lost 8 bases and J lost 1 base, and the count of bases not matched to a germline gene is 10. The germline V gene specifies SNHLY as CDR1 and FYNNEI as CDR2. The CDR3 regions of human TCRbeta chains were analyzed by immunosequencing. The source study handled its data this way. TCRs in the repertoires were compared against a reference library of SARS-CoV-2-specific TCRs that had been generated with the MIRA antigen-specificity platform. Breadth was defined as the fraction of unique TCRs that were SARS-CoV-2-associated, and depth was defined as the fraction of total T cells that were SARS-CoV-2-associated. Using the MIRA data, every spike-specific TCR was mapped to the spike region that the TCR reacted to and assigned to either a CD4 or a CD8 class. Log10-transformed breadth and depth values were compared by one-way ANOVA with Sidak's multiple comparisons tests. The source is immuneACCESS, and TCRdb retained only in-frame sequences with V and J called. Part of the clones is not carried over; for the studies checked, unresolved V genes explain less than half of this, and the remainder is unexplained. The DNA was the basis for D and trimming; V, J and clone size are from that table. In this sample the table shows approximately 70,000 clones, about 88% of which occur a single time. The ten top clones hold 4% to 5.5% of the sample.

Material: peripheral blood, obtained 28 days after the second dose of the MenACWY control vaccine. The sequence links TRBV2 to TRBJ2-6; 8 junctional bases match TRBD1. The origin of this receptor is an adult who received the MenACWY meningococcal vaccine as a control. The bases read TGTGCCAGCGCCCGGCGGGGACAGGTGTCTGGGGCCAACGTCCTGACTTTC. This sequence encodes CASARRGQVSGANVLTF. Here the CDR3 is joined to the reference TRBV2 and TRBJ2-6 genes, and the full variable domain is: EPEVTQTPSHQVTQMGQEVILRCVPISNHLYFYWYRQILGQKVEFLVSFYNNEISEKSEIFDDQFSVERPDGSNFTLKIRSTKLEDSAMYFCASARRGQVSGANVLTFGAGSRLTVL.